This TCR beta chain was sequenced during a study of blood T cells in healthy people across ages. The CDR3 has 12 amino acids. The junction had 7 bases not matched to a gene; V was cut back by 8 bases and J by 6 bases. Germline loops: CDR1 MNHEY, CDR2 SVGAGI. In its sample, this clonotype was seen a few times. Its antigen is not identified. PCR was performed a second time for about 6 to 12 cycles using a sample-barcoded 5' primer and a J-beta primer mix. A template-switch adaptor containing 12 random nucleotides labeled each cDNA molecule. TCRdb reprocessed the 5' RACE reads with MiXCR, giving one entry per CDR3 protein. There are hundreds of thousands of distinct CDR3 sequences in the sample; about 20% occur only once, and roughly 22% lies in the top ten. Collection of roughly 9.8 milliliters of peripheral blood was performed for each donor. Findings and limits, study-wide: Long-lived and aged donors differed, with more naive CD4+ cells and higher diversity in the long-lived. Naive T cell percentage strongly correlated with TCR beta diversity.

The sequenced sample consisted of blood. This receptor was obtained from an older man in good health. V gene TRBV6-5 combines with J gene TRBJ2-7, with 7 bases fitting TRBD2. CDR3 in amino acids: CASGWGGFEQYF. The CDR3 nucleotides are TGTGCCAGCGGGTGGGGGGGATTCGAGCAGTACTTC.